Here is one T cell receptor (beta chain) with its context. The target antigen is unknown. These data come from a study of cytomegalovirus exposure and HLA in healthy donors. Study summary: Later, an analysis reported that the 100 to 150 validation repertoires had used the same platform as the approximately 630 first-cohort repertoires. The study's findings and limits: Cytomegalovirus-associated TCR beta chains were listed, numbering 150 to 200. In vitro data verified a few CMV-associated chains as specific for CMV antigens. Subsequent analysis showed first-cohort TCR clusters tending to co-occur in roughly 130 validation repertoires.

Trimming took off 8 bases at V and 2 bases at J, with 24 bases between the two ends. This CDR3 spans 17 amino acids. Germline-derived CDR1 and CDR2 are MNHEY and SMNVEV (reference sequence). Only in-frame clones appear in the TCRdb table, and some are missing; sequencing was by immunoSEQ multiplex PCR. Here the sample spans roughly 100,000 clones, over 85% being singletons. Sequencing used PBMCs. The source of this sequence is a woman aged 18-29 years in good health and CMV-seronegative. This sequence joins TRBV27 and TRBJ1-2, with D unclear. The CDR3 DNA reads as TGTGCCAGCTTCACATTTTACGTACGTGGCTCCAACTATGGCTACACCTTC. Protein product: CASFTFYVRGSNYGYTF.